The 30 T cell receptor beta chains below come from one sample, sequenced in a study of blood T cells in healthy people across ages. Together with a sample-barcoded 5' primer, a J-beta primer mix was included in a second PCR lasting about 7 to 11 cycles. TCRdb called the 5' RACE reads again in MiXCR, with one record for every CDR3 protein. The data show fewer than 800,000 distinct CDR3 sequences, under 25% seen once. The sample comprised blood. The receptors here all came from a man between 65 and 85 years old in good health.

This clonotype has more than one count but fewer than ten. The rearrangement links TRBV29-1 to TRBJ2-5; D is undetermined. TRBJ2-1 matches the DNA end more closely, so the J call is doubtful. The CDR3 totals 12 residues. Germline V gene lookup returns CDR1 SQVTM and CDR2 ANQGSEA. CDR3 sequence: CSVEVYVDEQFF. CDR3 nucleotides: TGCAGCGTTGAAGTATACGTCGATGAGCAGTTCTTC.

The chain has TRBV29-1 and TRBJ2-5; D might be TRBD1 (5 bases). Trimming cost V 6 bases and J 3 bases, with 11 bases left between them. Germline assignment: CDR1 SQVTM and CDR2 ANQGSEA. There are 12 residues in the CDR3. The CDR3 region is CSVAREEETQYF. The CDR3 DNA reads as TGCAGCGTCGCCAGGGAAGAAGAGACCCAGTACTTC.

The genes are TRBV3-1 and TRBJ2-3; D unclear. The CDR3 runs 14 residues. The germline gives CDR1 LGHDT, CDR2 YNNKEL (reference sequence). Trimming took off 1 base at V and 2 bases at J, with 7 bases between the two ends. The CDR3 loop reads CASSQVAATDTQYF. The DNA for the CDR3 is TGTGCCAGCAGCCAAGTCGCGGCCACAGATACGCAGTATTTT.

This clonotype was picked up a small number of times. This rearrangement joins TRBV5-1 to TRBJ2-6; D might be TRBD1 or TRBD2, each matching 5 bases. Germline CDR1 and CDR2: SGHRS and YFSETQ. Trimming cost V 4 bases and J 0 bases, with 8 bases left between them. The CDR3 sequence is 15 residues long. CDR3 nucleotides: TGCGCCAGCAGCCGGGACCGCTCTGGGGCCAACGTCCTGACTTTC. Amino acids: CASSRDRSGANVLTF.

The chain employs TRBV20-1 and TRBJ2-1; D is unresolved. Trimming cost V 0 bases and J 6 bases, with 9 bases left between them. The CDR3 loop spans 13 amino acids. Per the germline V gene, CDR1 is DFQATT and CDR2 is SNEGSKA (reference sequence). The CDR3 DNA is TGCAGTGCTAGAGAGGGGATCGTCAATGAGCAGTTCTTC. Its protein product is CSAREGIVNEQFF.

In its sample, this clonotype was seen a few times. This chain connects TRBV20-1 to TRBJ1-4; no clear D. The CDR3 extends over 10 amino acids. Germline CDR1 DFQATT, CDR2 SNEGSKA (reference sequence). Trimming removed 6 bases from V and 13 bases from J, with 12 bases in between. The DNA of the CDR3 is TGCAGTGCGAGGGCTGACGGACTGTTTTTT. Amino acid sequence: CSARADGLFF.

On this clonotype: With a much larger clone just one base away, this may be a read error. The J gene is TRBJ2-3, the V gene TRBV28; perhaps TRBD2 as D (6 bases). The CDR3 length is 14 residues. Per the germline V gene, CDR1 is MDHEN and CDR2 is SYDVKM. The CDR3 sequence is CASSGGSLTDAQYF. CDR3 sequence (DNA): TGTGCCAGCAGTGGGGGGTCATTGACAGATGCGCAGTATTTT.

The genes are TRBV20-1 and TRBJ2-5; D is perhaps TRBD1 or TRBD2 (5 bases each). The V gene's germline CDR1 is DFQATT and CDR2 SNEGSKA (reference sequence). Trimming pared 7 bases from V and 4 bases from J, leaving 16 bases between. The CDR3 totals 13 residues. The chain's CDR3 is CSVRGQGIETQYF. In nucleotides, the CDR3 is TGCAGTGTTCGAGGGCAGGGAATAGAGACCCAGTACTTC.

V gene TRBV12-3 or TRBV12-4 combines with J gene TRBJ1-1; D possibly corresponds to TRBD1 (6 bases). The CDR3 spans 14 residues. Trimming took 5 bases from V and 1 from J, leaving 11 bases between them. CDR3 loop: CASSLQQGNTEAFF. The DNA of the CDR3 is TGTGCCAGCAGTCTTCAACAGGGGAACACTGAAGCTTTCTTT.

This clonotype has more than one count but fewer than ten. The CDR3 reads CASSTTRPTGNEQFF. The CDR3, as DNA: TGTGCCAGCTCGACCACACGCCCGACGGGGAATGAGCAGTTCTTC. This rearrangement joins TRBV2 to TRBJ2-1; possible D gene TRBD2, 5 bases. There are 15 residues in the CDR3. Looked up from germline, CDR1 is SNHLY and CDR2 is FYNNEI. V dropped 8 bases and J dropped 7 bases, with 21 bases sitting between them. Using reference TRBV2 and TRBJ2-1 for the parts outside the CDR3, the full variable domain is EPEVTQTPSHQVTQMGQEVILRCVPISNHLYFYWYRQILGQKVEFLVSFYNNEISEKSEIFDDQFSVERPDGSNFTLKIRSTKLEDSAMYFCASSTTRPTGNEQFFGPGTRLTVL.

This chain links TRBV20-1 with TRBJ2-5; D is possibly TRBD2 (6 bases). The CDR3 consists of 15 residues. CDR1 and CDR2 (germline): DFQATT, SNEGSKA (reference sequence). The V end lost 6 bases, the J end lost 1 base, and 18 bases lay between the germline ends. CDR3 loop: CSARTGTYIQETQYF. CDR3 sequence (DNA): TGCAGTGCCCGGACCGGGACTTATATCCAAGAGACCCAGTACTTC.

The chain is built from TRBV10-3 and TRBJ1-3, with a possible D match to TRBD1 (5 bases). This CDR3 spans 15 amino acids. V gave up 4 bases and J gave up 4 bases, with 14 bases separating them. Germline V gene lookup returns CDR1 ENHRY and CDR2 SYGVKD. CDR3 nucleotide sequence: TGTGCCATCAGTGGGGCCAGGGCAGCCGGAAACACCATATATTTT. Translation gives CAISGARAAGNTIYF.

This clonotype was seen ten or more times. The chain links TRBV4-1 to TRBJ1-5; 10 bases line up with TRBD1. This CDR3 contains 15 residues. Germline V lookup: CDR1 MGHRA, CDR2 YSYEKL. V was clipped by 3 bases and J by 4 bases; unmatched bases: 3. The CDR3 is CASSHGDRGNQPQHF. The CDR3, as DNA: TGCGCCAGCAGCCACGGGGACAGGGGAAATCAGCCCCAGCATTTT.

This clonotype was recorded at least ten times. The CDR3 bases are TGTGCCAGCAGCGTAGCCGGGACTCCTAACTATGGCTACACCTTC. Residues: CASSVAGTPNYGYTF. V and J are TRBV9 and TRBJ1-2, with a weak D call TRBD1 (5 bases). The CDR3 is 15 residues long. V was pared by 0 bases and J by 0 bases, with 9 bases between. Looked up from germline, CDR1 is SGDLS and CDR2 is YYNGEE.

The CDR3 DNA sequence: TGTGCCAGCAGCTTAGAGACAGGGCGTATCTACAATGAGCAGTTCTTC. Translating gives CASSLETGRIYNEQFF. V is TRBV11-1 and J is TRBJ2-1, with TRBD1 identical over 7 bases. This CDR3 has 16 residues. Germline V gene data show CDR1 as SGHAT and CDR2 as FQDESV (reference sequence). V shed 1 base, J shed 3 bases, and the junction held 6 bases outside the gene matches. The full variable domain, in which reference TRBV11-1 and TRBJ2-1 provide the parts outside the CDR3, is EAEVAQSPRYKITEKSQAVAFWCDPISGHATLYWYRQILGQGPELLVQFQDESVVDDSQLPKDRFSAERLKGVDSTLKIQPAELGDSAMYLCASSLETGRIYNEQFFGPGTRLTVL.

This clonotype was detected only a few times. The chain joins TRBV9 to TRBJ2-3; TRBD2 agrees at 7 bases. Unmatched junction bases numbered 5, after V lost 3 bases and J lost 4 bases. This CDR3 comprises 14 residues. The V gene's germline CDR1 is SGDLS and CDR2 YYNGEE. As DNA, the CDR3 is TGTGCCAGCAGCGGGACTAGAGGCTCAGATACGCAGTATTTT. Encoded protein: CASSGTRGSDTQYF.

The chain is built from TRBV20-1 and TRBJ2-7; unclear D gene. V lost 2 bases, J lost 2 bases, and 7 bases lay in between. Germline loops: CDR1 DFQATT, CDR2 SNEGSKA (reference sequence). This CDR3 comprises 12 residues. CDR3 DNA sequence: TGCAGTGCTAGAACCTTAACCTACGAGCAGTACTTC. This encodes CSARTLTYEQYF.

The V call is TRBV7-2, the J call TRBJ2-5; 12 bases are a match to TRBD2. The last part of the DNA fits TRBJ2-1 better; the J call may be wrong. The CDR3 loop spans 15 amino acids. Germline CDR1 SGHTA, CDR2 FQGNSA. CDR3 sequence: CASSIGLAGSDEQFF. DNA of the CDR3: TGTGCCAGCAGCATCGGACTAGCGGGAAGTGATGAGCAGTTCTTC.

This clonotype has a single count. As DNA, the CDR3 is TGTGCCAGCAGCCCTCTGGGACAGCTAAGAGAGACCCAGTACTTC. It is translated as CASSPLGQLRETQYF. The V call is TRBV7-3, the J call TRBJ2-5, with 7 nucleotides matching TRBD1. The CDR3 covers 15 residues. After removal of 5 bases from V and 4 bases from J, the junction contained 10 bases not matched to a gene. The germline CDR1 and CDR2 sequences are SGHTA and FQGTGA.

V is TRBV5-1 and J is TRBJ1-2; D is perhaps TRBD1 (6 bases). Between the trimmed V and J ends, which lost 2 bases and 6 bases, there was a span of 8 bases. CDR1 and CDR2 (germline): SGHRS, YFSETQ. The CDR3 runs 12 residues. CDR3 nucleotides: TGCGCCAGCAGCTTCGCAGGGGATGGCTACACCTTC. Amino acid sequence: CASSFAGDGYTF.

Written as DNA, the CDR3 is TGTGCCAGCAGCCAAGGTTCTCGAGGGGGAGAGACCCAGTACTTC. As protein: CASSQGSRGGETQYF. The chain recombines TRBV3-1 with TRBJ2-1; a weak D match, TRBD1 (6 bases). The end of the DNA aligns better with TRBJ2-5, so the J call may be wrong. Germline V gene data show CDR1 as LGHDT and CDR2 as YNNKEL (reference sequence). This CDR3 has 15 residues.

This clonotype was picked up a small number of times. The chain has TRBV7-8 and TRBJ2-1, with 8 nucleotides matching TRBD2. Germline CDR1 and CDR2: SGHVS and FQNEAQ. There are 14 residues in the CDR3. V shed 2 bases and J 5 bases; nucleotides not matched to a gene: 2. CDR3 bases: TGTGCCAGCAGCTTAAGACTAGCGAACAATGAGCAGTTCTTC. As protein: CASSLRLANNEQFF.

The chain joins TRBV4-1 to TRBJ2-3; D is uncertain. The CDR3 has 19 residues. The germline V gene encodes CDR1 MGHRA and CDR2 YSYEKL. V was cut by 0 bases and J by 5 bases, with 24 bases left in between. The CDR3 reads CASSQDDTFRSRTGDTQYF. The CDR3 DNA reads as TGCGCCAGCAGCCAAGATGATACCTTCAGGTCCCGAACTGGAGATACGCAGTATTTT.

The chain combines TRBV6-1 with TRBJ2-5; weak D call: TRBD2 (6 bases). The J call may be faulty, since TRBJ2-7 better matches the DNA end. The CDR3 loop spans 14 amino acids. CDR1 and CDR2 from the germline V gene are MNHNS and SASEGT. CDR3 residues: CASLASAGTSEQYF. DNA of the CDR3: TGTGCCAGCCTCGCGTCGGCGGGAACCAGCGAGCAGTACTTC.

The CDR3 nucleotides are TGTGCCATCAGTGAGTCGAAGACAGGGGGCTCTTACGCCCACGAGCAGTACTTC. It codes for CAISESKTGGSYAHEQYF. V is TRBV10-3 and J is TRBJ2-7, with 10 positions matching TRBD1. Unmatched junction bases numbered 13, after V lost 0 bases and J lost 5 bases. Germline CDR1 ENHRY, CDR2 SYGVKD. The CDR3 spans 18 residues.

The chain recombines TRBV20-1 with TRBJ2-1, with a possible D match to TRBD1 (5 bases). This CDR3 region has 15 residues. V was cut by 2 bases and J by 8 bases, with 19 bases left in between. Germline V lookup: CDR1 DFQATT, CDR2 SNEGSKA (reference sequence). The CDR3 here is CSARSTPWGRDEQFF. The CDR3 region has the DNA TGCAGTGCTAGATCCACTCCTTGGGGCAGAGATGAGCAGTTCTTC.

This clonotype was counted many times. The chain carries TRBV5-1 and TRBJ1-3; D uncertain. The V end was cut by 4 bases, the J end by 2 bases, with 13 bases between. Germline V gene sequence: CDR1 SGHRS, CDR2 YFSETQ. The CDR3 loop spans 15 amino acids. CDR3 nucleotide sequence: TGCGCCAGCAGCCAGGAGTGGGGTACTGGAAACACCATATATTTT. Translating gives CASSQEWGTGNTIYF.

The CDR3 sequence: CATSGQLRNNEQFF. For the CDR3, the DNA is TGTGCCACCAGCGGACAGTTGAGGAACAATGAGCAGTTCTTC. This rearrangement joins TRBV24-1 to TRBJ2-1, with D perhaps matching TRBD1 (6 bases). The V gene's germline CDR1 is KGHDR and CDR2 SFDVKD. V lost 7 bases and J 5 bases, leaving 14 bases between the germline ends. There are 14 residues in the CDR3.

The chain is built from TRBV27 and TRBJ2-1; 11 bases match TRBD2. Germline V gene lookup returns CDR1 MNHEY and CDR2 SMNVEV (reference sequence). V lost 1 base and J lost 9; bases outside the gene matches: 20. The CDR3 extends over 20 amino acids. The CDR3 sequence: CASSLYPAALAGEVGREQFF. The CDR3 region has the DNA TGTGCCAGCAGTTTATACCCCGCTGCACTAGCGGGAGAGGTTGGGCGTGAGCAGTTCTTC.

This clonotype was seen a handful of times. This chain uses TRBV20-1 with TRBJ2-3; TRBD2 agrees at 7 bases. The CDR3 loop spans 13 amino acids. Trimming took 6 bases from V and 2 from J; bases not matched to a gene: 5. Germline lookup yields CDR1 DFQATT and CDR2 SNEGSKA (reference sequence). Here the CDR3 reads CSATTSFTDTQYF. The CDR3 nucleotides are TGCAGTGCCACGACTAGCTTCACAGATACGCAGTATTTT.